These 5 T cell receptor beta chains came from one sample sequenced in a study of blood T cell repertoires in COVID-19. The assay was immunoSEQ multiplex PCR, and TCRdb's table has in-frame clones only and misses some. The repertoire holds 200,000 to 250,000 clones, about 90% seen once, with roughly 2.5% in the top ten. The sample was peripheral blood. The receptors here all came from an older woman with acute or convalescent COVID-19.

V is TRBV20-1 and J is TRBJ2-5; TRBD2 aligns across 11 bases. Germline assignment: CDR1 DFQATT and CDR2 SNEGSKA (reference sequence). The CDR3 has 18 residues. J lost 5 bases, V lost 3 bases, and 17 bases had no gene match. The CDR3 reads CSASDKGASGRLGETQYF. In nucleotides, the CDR3 is TGCAGTGCTAGTGATAAAGGGGCTAGCGGGAGGCTTGGTGAGACCCAGTACTTC.

This sequence joins TRBV30 and TRBJ1-3; TRBD1 aligns across 7 bases. CDR3 size: 15 residues. The trim removed 2 bases at V and 4 bases at J, leaving 8 bases unmatched. CDR1 and CDR2 from the germline V gene are GTSNPN and SVGIG (reference sequence). CDR3 sequence reads: CAWSLTGVIGNTIYF. As DNA, the CDR3 is TGTGCCTGGAGTTTAACAGGGGTTATAGGAAACACCATATATTTT.

The rearrangement uses TRBV18 and TRBJ1-1; D is unclear. With 6 bases removed from V and 5 bases from J, the gap between germline ends came to 7 bases. This CDR3 contains 11 residues. Germline V gene sequence: CDR1 KGHSH, CDR2 LQKENI. In DNA form, the CDR3 reads TGTGCCAGCTCGGGAGGGACTGAAGCTTTCTTT. Amino acid sequence: CASSGGTEAFF. The entire variable domain, with the rest obtained from reference TRBV18 and TRBJ1-1, is as follows: NAGVMQNPRHLVRRRGQEARLRCSPMKGHSHVYWYRQLPEEGLKFMVYLQKENIIDESGMPKERFSAEFPKEGPSILRIQQVVRGDSAAYFCASSGGTEAFFGQGTRLTVV.

V is TRBV15 and J is TRBJ1-1, with 7 bases lining up with TRBD1. Trimming removed 8 bases from V and 4 bases from J; junction bases left unmatched: 13. CDR3 length equals 15 residues. The V gene's germline CDR1 is LNHNV and CDR2 YYDKDF (reference sequence). The chain's CDR3 is CATCKGALCSTEAFF. The CDR3 bases are TGTGCCACCTGTAAGGGGGCTCTTTGTAGCACTGAAGCTTTCTTT.

J is TRBJ1-2 and V is TRBV6-1; 9 positions match TRBD1. V gave up 3 bases and J gave up 4 bases; unmatched junction bases: 3. Germline lookup yields CDR1 MNHNS and CDR2 SASEGT. The CDR3 loop spans 14 amino acids. CDR3 region: CASSDRTGAYGYTF. Here the CDR3 DNA reads TGTGCCAGCAGTGACCGGACAGGGGCCTATGGCTACACCTTC.